A few counts support the clone carrying this TCR beta chain. The antigen remains unidentified. RNA transcripts were the template for amplifying TCR beta CDR3 regions. TCR CDR3 regions were first amplified by RT-PCR with HTBI primers. TCRdb recomputed calls from the multiplex PCR reads with MiXCR, one row per CDR3 protein. The sample consists of 400,000 to 600,000 distinct CDR3 sequences, roughly 15% of them appearing once. This entry belongs to a study of T cells in Graves' hyperthyroidism and ophthalmopathy. The study, taken as a whole, reports: The model's output predicted ophthalmopathy at a median of roughly 6 months prior to onset. Blood also carried most thyroid clonotypes expanded above 0.001. Stable hyperthyroidism was told apart from ophthalmopathy by a model built on 13 V-J features.

Uncontrolled infection, other autoimmune disease, pregnancy or lactation excluded patients. Germline-derived CDR1 and CDR2 are MNHEY and SMNVEV (reference sequence). This CDR3 contains 16 residues. Trimming left V 1 base short and J 6 bases short, with 18 bases between. The sample consisted of blood. The V and J genes are TRBV27 and TRBJ1-2, with D unclear. The TCR comes from a young woman with Graves' ophthalmopathy. The CDR3 sequence: CASSLLPPPGSDGYTF. The CDR3 DNA is TGTGCCAGCAGTTTATTACCGCCTCCAGGAAGTGATGGCTACACCTTC.